Listed below are T cell receptor beta chains from one sample, sequenced in a study of cytomegalovirus exposure and HLA in healthy donors. Generated by immunoSEQ multiplex PCR, the TCRdb table keeps only in-frame clones and is missing some. This sample has about 330,000 clones, with roughly 89% found just once. The sequencing input was PBMCs. These TCRs come from a woman between 18 and 30 years old in good health and CMV-seronegative. The CDR3 runs from the conserved cysteine through the conserved F or W. Fields, in order: clone size, V gene, D gene, J gene, CDR3 protein, CDR3 DNA. The D gene is left open where the match is weak. Rows give clone size only sometimes, using once, few, many, or a class for an expanded clone.

clone size: .
V gene: TRBV19
D gene: .
J gene: TRBJ1-2
CDR3 protein: CASSSSTRTGYTF
CDR3 DNA: TGTGCCAGTAGCTCCTCGACGCGGACAGGCTACACCTTC

clone size: .
V gene: TRBV11-2
D gene: TRBD2
J gene: TRBJ2-3
CDR3 protein: CASSSWTSGTDTQYF
CDR3 DNA: TGTGCCAGCAGTTCCTGGACTAGCGGTACAGATACGCAGTATTTT

clone size: .
V gene: TRBV7-3
D gene: TRBD1
J gene: TRBJ2-1
CDR3 protein: CASSGPGTGVNEQFF
CDR3 DNA: TGTGCCAGCAGCGGACCCGGGACAGGGGTCAATGAGCAGTTCTTC

clone size: .
V gene: TRBV5-1
D gene: .
J gene: TRBJ2-2
CDR3 protein: CASSLGLAVAGELFF
CDR3 DNA: TGCGCCAGCAGCTTGGGTTTAGCGGTGGCCGGGGAGCTGTTTTTT

clone size: once
V gene: TRBV27
D gene: TRBD2
J gene: TRBJ2-7
CDR3 protein: CASRPLTSGGVPYEQYF
CDR3 DNA: TGTGCCAGCAGGCCCCTCACTAGCGGAGGGGTCCCCTACGAGCAGTACTTC

clone size: .
V gene: TRBV9
D gene: TRBD2
J gene: TRBJ2-3
CDR3 protein: CASSTSGRAEADTQYF
CDR3 DNA: TGTGCCAGCAGCACTAGCGGGAGGGCCGAGGCAGATACGCAGTATTTT

clone size: .
V gene: TRBV5-1
D gene: .
J gene: TRBJ1-5
CDR3 protein: CASSLDPGEDQPQHF
CDR3 DNA: TGCGCCAGCAGCTTGGACCCCGGAGAGGATCAGCCCCAGCATTTT

clone size: .
V gene: TRBV4-3
D gene: TRBD1
J gene: TRBJ2-7
CDR3 protein: CASSPGTGLDEQYF
CDR3 DNA: TGCGCCAGCAGCCCCGGGACAGGGCTGGACGAGCAGTACTTC

clone size: .
V gene: TRBV5-1
D gene: TRBD2
J gene: TRBJ2-1
CDR3 protein: CASSSFGGLAIYNEQFF
CDR3 DNA: TGCGCCAGCAGCTCCTTTGGAGGACTAGCGATCTACAATGAGCAGTTCTTC

clone size: .
V gene: TRBV27
D gene: TRBD2
J gene: TRBJ2-1
CDR3 protein: CASGTSGSSYNEQFF
CDR3 DNA: TGTGCCAGCGGGACTAGCGGGAGTTCCTACAATGAGCAGTTCTTC